One and the same sample provided the 21 T cell receptor beta chains below, sequenced in a study of shared clonotypes between healthy human individuals. Sequencing used immunoSEQ multiplex PCR; TCRdb keeps in-frame clones, though not all of them. The table has fewer than 2.5 million clones, 93% seen once. The material sequenced was naive CD4+ T cells from PBMCs. The subset denotes: CD45RA+ positively selected. Every receptor here comes from a man aged 18 to 30 in good health. Some clones in this sample may be carry-over from other donors' samples.

The CDR3 DNA reads as TGTGCCAGCAGCTTGGCTACGGGGGCTTTCTCCTACAATGAGCAGTTCTTC. Protein: CASSLATGAFSYNEQFF. The genes are TRBV7-9 and TRBJ2-1; D may match TRBD1 or TRBD2 (6 bases each). CDR3 length: 17 amino acids. Per germline, CDR1 SEHNR and CDR2 FQNEAQ (reference sequence). The V end was cut by 3 bases, the J end by 0 bases, with 15 bases between.

This clone has a single count. The chain links TRBV27 to TRBJ2-3; D is tentatively TRBD1 or TRBD2 (5 bases each). This CDR3 comprises 16 residues. The germline V and J ends were trimmed by 6 bases and 2 bases, with 18 bases remaining between them. The germline V gene has CDR1 MNHEY and CDR2 SMNVEV (reference sequence). The CDR3 is CASRLGVVTNTDTQYF. CDR3 in DNA: TGTGCCAGCAGACTAGGGGTCGTAACTAACACAGATACGCAGTATTTT.

The chain employs TRBV6-5 and TRBJ1-2; no definite D call. The CDR3 consists of 13 residues. Germline V lookup: CDR1 MNHEY, CDR2 SVGAGI. The V and J ends lost 10 bases and 2 bases respectively, with 14 bases between them. In DNA, the CDR3 is TGTGCCACCTATACGAGGGAGAACTATGGCTACACCTTC. Protein sequence: CATYTRENYGYTF.

The genes are TRBV28 and TRBJ1-4; 9 bases are shared with TRBD1. Unmatched junction bases numbered 13, after V lost 2 bases and J lost 0 bases. The CDR3 is 20 amino acids. Germline assignment: CDR1 MDHEN and CDR2 SYDVKM. CDR3 coding DNA: TGTGCCAGCAGTTTAGCACTCCCGGGACAGGGCTTTGCAACTAATGAAAAACTGTTTTTT. This sequence encodes CASSLALPGQGFATNEKLFF.

The chain combines TRBV18 with TRBJ1-3; 8 bases line up with TRBD1. Trimming took 3 bases from V and 2 from J; bases not matched to a gene: 9. CDR1 is KGHSH, CDR2 LQKENI, per germline. The CDR3 totals 17 residues. In DNA, the CDR3 is TGTGCCAGCTCACCTAAAGGACAGGGACCCCCTGGAAACACCATATATTTT. The encoded protein is CASSPKGQGPPGNTIYF. Full variable domain (rest looked up from reference TRBV18 and TRBJ1-3): NAGVMQNPRHLVRRRGQEARLRCSPMKGHSHVYWYRQLPEEGLKFMVYLQKENIIDESGMPKERFSAEFPKEGPSILRIQQVVRGDSAAYFCASSPKGQGPPGNTIYFGEGSWLTVV.

This clone was recorded once. The chain uses TRBV11-2 and TRBJ1-3; 10 nucleotides align to TRBD1. The CDR3 covers 15 residues. V was clipped by 1 base and J by 4 bases; unmatched bases: 1. Germline assignment: CDR1 SGHAT and CDR2 FQNNGV. The CDR3 region has the DNA TGTGCCAGCAGCTTAGGACAGGGGGCCGGAAACACCATATATTTT. Its translation is CASSLGQGAGNTIYF.

The V gene is TRBV2, the J gene TRBJ1-5; TRBD1 aligns across 9 bases. V was clipped by 6 bases and J by 0 bases; unmatched bases: 6. The germline gives CDR1 SNHLY, CDR2 FYNNEI. This CDR3 is 16 amino acids long. CDR3 sequence: CASSPGTGNSNQPQHF. In DNA, the CDR3 is TGTGCCAGCAGCCCCGGGACAGGGAATAGCAATCAGCCCCAGCATTTT. The full variable domain, rest sourced from reference TRBV2 and TRBJ1-5, is EPEVTQTPSHQVTQMGQEVILRCVPISNHLYFYWYRQILGQKVEFLVSFYNNEISEKSEIFDDQFSVERPDGSNFTLKIRSTKLEDSAMYFCASSPGTGNSNQPQHFGDGTRLSIL.

V is TRBV2 and J is TRBJ1-6, with 8 bases matching TRBD1. From germline, CDR1 is SNHLY and CDR2 FYNNEI. The V and J ends lost 6 bases and 6 bases, in that order; junction bases with no gene match: 4. The CDR3 extends over 14 amino acids. In DNA, the CDR3 is TGTGCCAGCAGATCACAGGGGGTTAATTCACCCCTCCACTTT. Translating it yields CASRSQGVNSPLHF.

This chain connects TRBV7-9 to TRBJ2-2; no clear D. Germline V gene sequence: CDR1 SEHNR, CDR2 FQNEAQ (reference sequence). The CDR3 extends over 17 amino acids. Trimming shortened V by 0 bases and J by 3 bases, and 14 bases separated the two germline ends. The CDR3: CASSLARMGADTGELFF. DNA for the CDR3: TGTGCCAGCAGCTTAGCTCGTATGGGTGCGGACACCGGGGAGCTGTTTTTT.

V is TRBV28 and J is TRBJ2-7, with D perhaps assigned TRBD1 or TRBD2 (5 bases each). Trimming took 10 bases from V and 5 from J, leaving 27 bases between them. CDR3 length equals 16 residues. Germline V gives CDR1 MDHEN, CDR2 SYDVKM. Written as DNA, the CDR3 is TGTGCCACCCTAGAGGGTGGGGGTCAAGGGTTCAACGAGCAGTACTTC. Translated: CATLEGGGQGFNEQYF.

The rearrangement links TRBV5-4 to TRBJ2-3; D might be TRBD1 (6 bases). CDR3 size: 13 residues. The germline CDR1 and CDR2 sequences are SGHNT and YYREEE (reference sequence). Trimming removed 0 bases at V and 6 bases at J, with 8 bases between. In nucleotides, the CDR3 is TGTGCCAGCAGCTTGGACAGGGCCGATACGCAGTATTTT. It specifies CASSLDRADTQYF. Combining the CDR3 with reference TRBV5-4 and TRBJ2-3 gives the whole variable domain ETGVTQSPTHLIKTRGQQVTLRCSSQSGHNTVSWYQQALGQGPQFIFQYYREEENGRGNFPPRFSGLQFPNYSSELNVNALELDDSALYLCASSLDRADTQYFGPGTRLTVL.

About this clone itself: The same CDR3 also results from other DNA sequences found in this sample. The chain is built from TRBV18 and TRBJ2-5, with TRBD1 matching over 8 bases. Looked up from germline, CDR1 is KGHSH and CDR2 is LQKENI. After removal of 3 bases from V and 4 bases from J, the junction contained 7 bases not matched to a gene. This CDR3 region has 15 residues. The CDR3: CASSPPDRGRETQYF. DNA of the CDR3: TGTGCCAGCTCACCGCCCGACAGGGGTAGAGAGACCCAGTACTTC.

This sequence joins TRBV10-3 and TRBJ2-2, with TRBD1 identical over 9 bases. V was clipped by 10 bases and J by 1 base; unmatched bases: 4. CDR1 is ENHRY, CDR2 SYGVKD, per germline. The CDR3 has 14 residues. The CDR3 coding sequence is TGTGCCACCCGGGACAGGGAGAACACCGGGGAGCTGTTTTTT. Protein product: CATRDRENTGELFF.

The chain is built from TRBV7-9 and TRBJ1-1; no clear D. CDR3 size: 12 residues. The V and J ends lost 5 bases and 9 bases respectively, with 13 bases between them. Germline lookup yields CDR1 SEHNR and CDR2 FQNEAQ (reference sequence). CDR3 coding DNA: TGTGCCAGCAGCCCCATGGGTATTAAAGCTTTCTTT. Its translation: CASSPMGIKAFF.

This clone came up once. V and J are TRBV9 and TRBJ1-1; D gene ambiguous. The V gene lost 5 bases and the J gene lost 1 base, with 9 bases spanning the gap. Per the germline V gene, CDR1 is SGDLS and CDR2 is YYNGEE. This CDR3 is 13 amino acids long. CDR3 region: CASRRAANTEAFF. The CDR3 nucleotides read TGTGCCAGCAGAAGAGCAGCGAACACTGAAGCTTTCTTT.

The chain has TRBV9 and TRBJ2-2; 11 bases line up with TRBD2. The CDR3 runs 16 residues. The germline gives CDR1 SGDLS, CDR2 YYNGEE. V lost 4 bases to trimming and J lost 3 bases; unmatched junction nucleotides: 5. The CDR3 is CASSQTSGIYTGELFF. CDR3 bases: TGTGCCAGCAGCCAGACTAGCGGGATTTACACCGGGGAGCTGTTTTTT.

The rearrangement joins TRBV6-6 to TRBJ2-7; maybe TRBD2 (6 bases). The CDR3 length is 15 residues. Germline values: CDR1 MNHNY, CDR2 SVGAGI (reference sequence). Trimming removed 5 bases at V and 4 bases at J, with 18 bases between. The CDR3 region has the DNA TGTGCCAGCAGTGATACTAGCTTGCGTATGTACGAGCAGTACTTC. Translating it yields CASSDTSLRMYEQYF.

The V gene is TRBV5-1, the J gene TRBJ1-1, with a possible D match to TRBD1 (5 bases). Trimming removed 4 bases at V and 1 base at J, with 11 bases between. The CDR3 is 14 residues long. CDR1 and CDR2 from the germline V gene are SGHRS and YFSETQ. The CDR3 nucleotides read TGCGCCAGCAGCGGTGACAGCTGGAACACTGAAGCTTTCTTT. Residues: CASSGDSWNTEAFF.

V usage is TRBV27 and J usage is TRBJ2-5; TRBD1 matches 7 bases. This CDR3 is built from 13 residues. The germline V gene encodes CDR1 MNHEY and CDR2 SMNVEV (reference sequence). The junction had 3 bases not matched to a gene; V was cut back by 7 bases and J by 1 base. CDR3 protein: CASKRTGQETQYF. In DNA form, the CDR3 reads TGTGCCAGCAAACGGACAGGCCAAGAGACCCAGTACTTC.

CDR3 in DNA: TGCGCCAGCCGGGGACTAGCGGGAGGGCTTGGCGCAGATACGCAGTATTTT. Protein: CASRGLAGGLGADTQYF. This chain links TRBV5-1 with TRBJ2-3; 16 bases are a match to TRBD2. The germline CDR1 and CDR2 sequences are SGHRS and YFSETQ. The CDR3 sequence is 17 residues long. V trimming: 7 bases; J trimming: 4 bases; junction bases outside the gene matches: 9.

This chain connects TRBV9 to TRBJ2-1; TRBD1 aligns across 12 bases. This CDR3 has 16 amino acids. Germline V gives CDR1 SGDLS, CDR2 YYNGEE. V shed 2 bases and J 9 bases; nucleotides not matched to a gene: 9. The CDR3, as DNA: TGTGCCAGCAGCGTGTTCGGGACAGGGGGCTTCGGTGAGCAGTTCTTC. Its translation is CASSVFGTGGFGEQFF.